This TCR beta chain appears in the sequencing data of a study of neurological immune-mediated disorders. 2 million unsorted PBMCs were stored in RNAlater at -80 °C before RNA extraction. At least ten counts were recorded for this clonotype. Its antigen is currently unknown. The CDR3 runs 14 residues. Germline V gene sequence: CDR1 DFQATT, CDR2 SNEGSKA (reference sequence). General observations from the study: Multiple sclerosis patients had less TCR clonal expansion than even healthy controls, unlike HTLV-1-associated myelopathy.

The method for making cDNA was 5'RACE, and it used 10-nucleotide random UMIs. TCRdb itself ran the 5' RACE reads through MiXCR, one entry per CDR3 protein. The sample records about 46,000 distinct CDR3 sequences, roughly 3.2% being singletons. The source of this sequence is a woman aged 45-59 years with multiple sclerosis. The chain uses TRBV20-1 and TRBJ1-2; D is possibly TRBD1 (5 bases). Specimen: PBMCs. The CDR3 loop reads CSAGPGAINYGYTF. DNA for the CDR3: TGCAGCGCCGGCCCCGGGGCAATTAACTATGGCTACACCTTC.